The TCR beta chain under discussion was sequenced for a study of CD8 T cells in Susac syndrome. Study context: At the time of blood draw, patients with Susac syndrome were therapy-naive, receiving corticosteroids, or receiving intravenous immunoglobulin alone.

V lost 4 bases, J lost 6 bases, and 5 bases stayed unmatched. The CDR3 covers 14 residues. Germline lookup yields CDR1 SEHNR and CDR2 FQNEAQ (reference sequence). Reverse transcription used roughly 0.5 to 1 ug RNA and random hexamers. TCRdb processed the immunoSEQ multiplex PCR reads anew with MiXCR; each CDR3 protein has one entry. The data hold some 120,000 distinct CDR3 sequences, with 90% to 95% observed a single time. This receptor was identified in a human donor with Susac syndrome. The sequencing sample was made of CD8+ T cells from PBMCs. The rearrangement links TRBV7-9 to TRBJ2-1; 8 bases line up with TRBD1. The CDR3 nucleotides read TGTGCCAGCAGCTCCGCGACAGGGGTCAATGAGCAGTTCTTC. It codes for CASSSATGVNEQFF.